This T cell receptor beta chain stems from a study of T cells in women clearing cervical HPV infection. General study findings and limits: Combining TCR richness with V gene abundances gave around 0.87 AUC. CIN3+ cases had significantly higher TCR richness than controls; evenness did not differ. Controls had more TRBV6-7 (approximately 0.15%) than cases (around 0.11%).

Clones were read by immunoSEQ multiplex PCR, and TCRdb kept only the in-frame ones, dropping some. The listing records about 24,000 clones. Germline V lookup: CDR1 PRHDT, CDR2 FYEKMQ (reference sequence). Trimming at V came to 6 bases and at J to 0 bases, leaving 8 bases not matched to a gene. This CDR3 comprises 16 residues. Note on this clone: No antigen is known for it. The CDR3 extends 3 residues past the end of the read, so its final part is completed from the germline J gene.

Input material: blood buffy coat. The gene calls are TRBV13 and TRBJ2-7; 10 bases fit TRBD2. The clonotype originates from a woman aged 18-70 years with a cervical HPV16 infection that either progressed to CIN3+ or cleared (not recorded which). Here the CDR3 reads CASSSKLAGSSYEQYF. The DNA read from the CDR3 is TGTGCCAGCAGTTCAAAACTAGCGGGGAGCTCCTACGAG.